This paragraph reports one T cell receptor beta chain. TCRdb reprocessed the 5' RACE reads with MiXCR, giving one entry per CDR3 protein. The sample carries around 470,000 distinct CDR3 sequences, around 18% recorded once. The CDR3 consists of 14 residues. Per germline, CDR1 MNHNS and CDR2 SASEGT. Between the trimmed V and J ends, which lost 5 bases and 9 bases, there was a span of 14 bases. The sample belongs to a study of T-cell memory formation after mild COVID-19. The origin of this receptor is an adult woman who had mild COVID-19 (a few samples of this study predate the infection). Cell type and time point are not known. V is TRBV6-1 and J is TRBJ1-6, with D tentatively TRBD1 (5 bases). Sequences were obtained from PBMCs or a T cell subset sorted from them (not recorded which). CDR3 DNA: TGTGCCAGCAGTCAACTAGGGACGTCTTCACCCCTCCACTTT. Translation: CASSQLGTSSPLHF.